The rows below give T cell receptor beta chains drawn from one sample of a study of cytomegalovirus exposure and HLA in healthy donors. Profiling relied on immunoSEQ multiplex PCR, and the TCRdb table lists in-frame clones only, not all of them. The sample holds some 140,000 clones, approximately 84% seen once. Sample: PBMCs. All receptors come from a man younger than 45 in good health and CMV-seropositive. CDR3s include the opening cysteine and the closing phenylalanine or tryptophan. Each record gives: D gene, V gene, J gene, clone size, CDR3 length, CDR3 protein, CDR3 DNA. The D gene is left open where the match is weak. Where a row states a size, it is once, few, many or the class of an expanded clone; other rows omit it.

D gene: -; V gene: TRBV30; J gene: TRBJ1-1; clone size: -; CDR3 length: 14; CDR3 protein: CAWNEGGTNTEAFF; CDR3 DNA: TGTGCCTGGAACGAGGGGGGGACGAACACTGAAGCTTTCTTT
D gene: -; V gene: TRBV18; J gene: TRBJ2-1; clone size: -; CDR3 length: 13; CDR3 protein: CASSYDSYNEQFF; CDR3 DNA: TGTGCCAGCTCATACGACAGCTACAATGAGCAGTTCTTC
D gene: TRBD2; V gene: TRBV27; J gene: TRBJ2-1; clone size: -; CDR3 length: 16; CDR3 protein: CASSLPSGSVYNEQFF; CDR3 DNA: TGTGCCAGCAGTCTACCTAGCGGGAGTGTCTACAATGAGCAGTTCTTC
D gene: TRBD1; V gene: TRBV6-1; J gene: TRBJ2-7; clone size: -; CDR3 length: 14; CDR3 protein: CASFSTGAKNEQYF; CDR3 DNA: TGTGCCAGCTTTTCGACAGGGGCCAAAAACGAGCAGTACTTC
D gene: TRBD1; V gene: TRBV4-1; J gene: TRBJ2-7; clone size: -; CDR3 length: 15; CDR3 protein: CASSRGQGASYEQYF; CDR3 DNA: TGCGCCAGCAGCCGGGGACAGGGGGCTTCCTACGAGCAGTACTTC
D gene: -; V gene: TRBV19; J gene: TRBJ1-2; clone size: -; CDR3 length: 15; CDR3 protein: CASSSQRTANYGYTF; CDR3 DNA: TGTGCCAGTAGTTCCCAACGGACAGCTAACTATGGCTACACCTTC
D gene: TRBD1; V gene: TRBV18; J gene: TRBJ1-5; clone size: -; CDR3 length: 15; CDR3 protein: CASSPDRGGNQPQHF; CDR3 DNA: TGTGCCAGCTCACCAGACAGGGGCGGCAATCAGCCCCAGCATTTT
D gene: TRBD2; V gene: TRBV4-2; J gene: TRBJ2-3; clone size: -; CDR3 length: 17; CDR3 protein: CASSQGTSGGGADTQYF; CDR3 DNA: TGTGCCAGCAGCCAAGGAACTAGCGGGGGAGGAGCAGATACGCAGTATTTT
D gene: -; V gene: TRBV27; J gene: TRBJ2-7; clone size: once; CDR3 length: 14; CDR3 protein: CASSFAGIAYEQYF; CDR3 DNA: TGTGCCAGCAGTTTTGCCGGGATCGCCTACGAGCAGTACTTC
D gene: TRBD1; V gene: TRBV4-2; J gene: TRBJ1-5; clone size: few; CDR3 length: 16; CDR3 protein: CASSQDVQTGNQPQHF; CDR3 DNA: TGTGCCAGCAGCCAAGATGTCCAGACAGGGAATCAGCCCCAGCATTTT
D gene: TRBD2; V gene: TRBV7-3; J gene: TRBJ2-3; clone size: -; CDR3 length: 16; CDR3 protein: CASSSTGTSGGYTQYF; CDR3 DNA: TGTGCCAGCAGCAGTACCGGGACTAGCGGGGGGTATACGCAGTATTTT
D gene: -; V gene: TRBV5-6; J gene: TRBJ2-2; clone size: -; CDR3 length: 16; CDR3 protein: CASSLGLRLNTGELFF; CDR3 DNA: TGTGCCAGCAGCTTGGGGCTTCGCCTGAACACCGGGGAGCTGTTTTTT
D gene: TRBD2; V gene: TRBV11-2; J gene: TRBJ2-2; clone size: -; CDR3 length: 14; CDR3 protein: CATRLAGATGELFF; CDR3 DNA: TGTGCCACCCGGCTAGCGGGAGCCACCGGGGAGCTGTTTTTT
D gene: -; V gene: TRBV6-1; J gene: TRBJ2-7; clone size: -; CDR3 length: 13; CDR3 protein: CASSGHTNYEQYF; CDR3 DNA: TGTGCCAGCAGTGGACACACCAACTACGAGCAGTACTTC
D gene: -; V gene: TRBV2; J gene: TRBJ1-2; clone size: -; CDR3 length: 15; CDR3 protein: CASSAAGPFNYGYTF; CDR3 DNA: TGTGCCAGCAGTGCGGCGGGGCCCTTTAACTATGGCTACACCTTC
D gene: TRBD1; V gene: TRBV19; J gene: TRBJ1-5; clone size: -; CDR3 length: 16; CDR3 protein: CASSMPGTALIKPQHF; CDR3 DNA: TGTGCCAGTAGTATGCCCGGGACAGCCTTAATCAAGCCCCAGCATTTT
D gene: TRBD2; V gene: TRBV7-6; J gene: TRBJ2-2; clone size: few; CDR3 length: 16; CDR3 protein: CASSLGLAVNTGELFF; CDR3 DNA: TGTGCCAGCAGCTTAGGTCTAGCGGTAAACACCGGGGAGCTGTTTTTT
D gene: -; V gene: TRBV18; J gene: TRBJ1-1; clone size: once; CDR3 length: 17; CDR3 protein: CASSEHTITNREAEAFF; CDR3 DNA: TGTGCCAGCTCAGAGCATACTATAACGAACCGGGAGGCCGAAGCTTTCTTT
D gene: -; V gene: TRBV18; J gene: TRBJ1-5; clone size: -; CDR3 length: 13; CDR3 protein: CASSPDEAQPQHF; CDR3 DNA: TGTGCCAGCTCACCAGATGAAGCGCAGCCCCAGCATTTT
D gene: TRBD1; V gene: TRBV6-6; J gene: TRBJ2-7; clone size: -; CDR3 length: 13; CDR3 protein: CASSHRQGNEQYF; CDR3 DNA: TGTGCCAGCAGCCATCGACAGGGGAACGAGCAGTACTTC
D gene: -; V gene: TRBV19; J gene: TRBJ1-1; clone size: -; CDR3 length: 12; CDR3 protein: CASRGGYTEAFF; CDR3 DNA: TGTGCCAGTAGGGGGGGGTACACTGAAGCTTTCTTT
D gene: TRBD1; V gene: TRBV5-1; J gene: TRBJ1-2; clone size: few; CDR3 length: 15; CDR3 protein: CASRMGQGQGDGYTF; CDR3 DNA: TGCGCCAGCAGAATGGGGCAGGGACAGGGGGATGGCTACACCTTC
D gene: -; V gene: TRBV6-5; J gene: TRBJ2-7; clone size: -; CDR3 length: 13; CDR3 protein: CASKGTQLYEQYF; CDR3 DNA: TGTGCCAGCAAGGGGACACAACTCTACGAGCAGTACTTC
D gene: -; V gene: TRBV18; J gene: TRBJ2-3; clone size: -; CDR3 length: 14; CDR3 protein: CASSPMAVADTQYF; CDR3 DNA: TGTGCCAGCTCACCAATGGCCGTGGCAGATACGCAGTATTTT
D gene: TRBD2; V gene: TRBV19; J gene: TRBJ2-2; clone size: -; CDR3 length: 14; CDR3 protein: CASSGGLVTGELFF; CDR3 DNA: TGTGCCAGTAGTGGAGGACTAGTAACCGGGGAGCTGTTTTTT
D gene: TRBD2; V gene: TRBV6-5; J gene: TRBJ2-3; clone size: -; CDR3 length: 15; CDR3 protein: CASSQLAGSTDTQYF; CDR3 DNA: TGTGCCAGCAGCCAACTAGCGGGGTCCACAGATACGCAGTATTTT
D gene: TRBD1; V gene: TRBV19; J gene: TRBJ1-2; clone size: -; CDR3 length: 13; CDR3 protein: CASGTGKRYGYTF; CDR3 DNA: TGTGCCAGTGGGACAGGGAAGAGGTATGGCTACACCTTC
D gene: TRBD2; V gene: TRBV6-1; J gene: TRBJ2-7; clone size: -; CDR3 length: 14; CDR3 protein: CASTEGTSRYEQYF; CDR3 DNA: TGTGCCAGCACCGAAGGGACTAGCAGGTACGAGCAGTACTTC
D gene: TRBD1; V gene: TRBV5-1; J gene: TRBJ1-5; clone size: few; CDR3 length: 14; CDR3 protein: CASSTGQGVGPQHF; CDR3 DNA: TGCGCCAGCAGCACGGGACAGGGGGTTGGGCCCCAGCATTTT
D gene: TRBD1; V gene: TRBV6-6; J gene: TRBJ1-1; clone size: -; CDR3 length: 15; CDR3 protein: CASTGTEVWNTEAFF; CDR3 DNA: TGTGCCAGCACCGGGACAGAGGTGTGGAACACTGAAGCTTTCTTT
D gene: TRBD2; V gene: TRBV27; J gene: TRBJ2-1; clone size: -; CDR3 length: 15; CDR3 protein: CASSAGTSGYNEQFF; CDR3 DNA: TGTGCCAGCAGTGCCGGGACTAGCGGTTACAATGAGCAGTTCTTC
D gene: TRBD1; V gene: TRBV5-8; J gene: TRBJ1-1; clone size: -; CDR3 length: 15; CDR3 protein: CASSTGDRRNTEAFF; CDR3 DNA: TGTGCCAGCAGCACGGGGGACAGGAGGAACACTGAAGCTTTCTTT
D gene: -; V gene: TRBV7-3; J gene: TRBJ2-1; clone size: medium-sized; CDR3 length: 14; CDR3 protein: CASSPGFWYNEQFF; CDR3 DNA: TGTGCCAGCAGCCCAGGGTTTTGGTACAATGAGCAGTTCTTC
D gene: TRBD1; V gene: TRBV5-5; J gene: TRBJ2-7; clone size: -; CDR3 length: 14; CDR3 protein: CASSYSTGAVEQYF; CDR3 DNA: TGTGCCAGCAGCTATTCGACAGGGGCGGTTGAGCAGTACTTC
D gene: -; V gene: TRBV7-2; J gene: TRBJ2-6; clone size: -; CDR3 length: 15; CDR3 protein: CASSFDGVGANVLTF; CDR3 DNA: TGTGCCAGCAGCTTTGACGGGGTTGGGGCCAACGTCCTGACTTTC
D gene: -; V gene: TRBV7-2; J gene: TRBJ1-5; clone size: -; CDR3 length: 14; CDR3 protein: CASSLDTGNQPQHF; CDR3 DNA: TGTGCCAGCAGCTTAGATACGGGGAATCAGCCCCAGCATTTT
D gene: -; V gene: TRBV2; J gene: TRBJ1-6; clone size: -; CDR3 length: 15; CDR3 protein: CASSVPGGYNSPLHF; CDR3 DNA: TGTGCCAGCAGTGTCCCGGGTGGTTATAATTCACCCCTCCACTTT
D gene: -; V gene: TRBV18; J gene: TRBJ1-1; clone size: -; CDR3 length: 14; CDR3 protein: CASSPPESRTEAFF; CDR3 DNA: TGTGCCAGCTCCCCACCGGAGTCGCGCACTGAAGCTTTCTTT
D gene: TRBD2; V gene: TRBV11-2; J gene: TRBJ2-1; clone size: -; CDR3 length: 17; CDR3 protein: CASSLDVKAGGYNEQFF; CDR3 DNA: TGTGCCAGCAGCTTAGATGTGAAAGCGGGAGGGTACAATGAGCAGTTCTTC
D gene: -; V gene: TRBV30; J gene: TRBJ1-1; clone size: -; CDR3 length: 15; CDR3 protein: CAWSKQIHPNTEAFF; CDR3 DNA: TGTGCCTGGAGTAAACAGATACACCCTAACACTGAAGCTTTCTTT
D gene: -; V gene: TRBV2; J gene: TRBJ2-2; clone size: once; CDR3 length: 14; CDR3 protein: CASRPSDLTGELFF; CDR3 DNA: TGTGCCAGCAGACCGAGCGACCTCACCGGGGAGCTGTTTTTT
D gene: TRBD1; V gene: TRBV18; J gene: TRBJ2-5; clone size: -; CDR3 length: 15; CDR3 protein: CASSPVTGTGETQYF; CDR3 DNA: TGTGCCAGCTCACCAGTGACAGGGACGGGAGAGACCCAGTACTTC
D gene: -; V gene: TRBV19; J gene: TRBJ1-3; clone size: -; CDR3 length: 15; CDR3 protein: CASNAAASSGNTIYF; CDR3 DNA: TGTGCCAGTAATGCCGCGGCCAGCTCTGGAAACACCATATATTTT
D gene: TRBD1; V gene: TRBV5-1; J gene: TRBJ2-7; clone size: -; CDR3 length: 14; CDR3 protein: CASSFSQGAYEQYF; CDR3 DNA: TGCGCCAGCAGCTTTTCCCAGGGGGCCTACGAGCAGTACTTC
D gene: -; V gene: TRBV27; J gene: TRBJ1-2; clone size: -; CDR3 length: 16; CDR3 protein: CASSLSNVGANYGYTF; CDR3 DNA: TGTGCCAGCAGTTTATCGAATGTCGGTGCTAACTATGGCTACACCTTC
D gene: -; V gene: TRBV15; J gene: TRBJ2-1; clone size: -; CDR3 length: 17; CDR3 protein: CATSSLGGAGGYNEQFF; CDR3 DNA: TGTGCCACCAGCAGTCTTGGAGGGGCAGGGGGTTACAATGAGCAGTTCTTC
D gene: TRBD2; V gene: TRBV11-2; J gene: TRBJ2-7; clone size: -; CDR3 length: 15; CDR3 protein: CASRPTSGGAYEQYF; CDR3 DNA: TGTGCCAGCAGACCTACTAGCGGGGGGGCTTACGAGCAGTACTTC
D gene: -; V gene: TRBV5-1; J gene: TRBJ1-2; clone size: few; CDR3 length: 14; CDR3 protein: CASRSGGEQYGYTF; CDR3 DNA: TGCGCCAGCCGAAGCGGAGGGGAACAATATGGCTACACCTTC
D gene: -; V gene: TRBV5-6; J gene: TRBJ1-5; clone size: few; CDR3 length: 13; CDR3 protein: CASSFGGYQPQHF; CDR3 DNA: TGTGCCAGCAGCTTTGGCGGCTATCAGCCCCAGCATTTT
D gene: TRBD1; V gene: TRBV29-1; J gene: TRBJ2-2; clone size: -; CDR3 length: 16; CDR3 protein: CSVGATRTGMSGELFF; CDR3 DNA: TGCAGCGTTGGTGCCACGAGGACAGGGATGAGCGGGGAGCTGTTTTTT
D gene: -; V gene: TRBV2; J gene: TRBJ2-5; clone size: -; CDR3 length: 14; CDR3 protein: CASSESSGQETQYF; CDR3 DNA: TGTGCCAGCAGTGAGAGTAGCGGCCAAGAGACCCAGTACTTC
D gene: TRBD1; V gene: TRBV7-8; J gene: TRBJ2-7; clone size: -; CDR3 length: 15; CDR3 protein: CASSLVKQGGYEQYF; CDR3 DNA: TGTGCCAGCAGCTTAGTCAAACAGGGGGGTTACGAGCAGTACTTC
D gene: TRBD2; V gene: TRBV5-1; J gene: TRBJ2-1; clone size: -; CDR3 length: 15; CDR3 protein: CASSLTRTSANEQFF; CDR3 DNA: TGCGCCAGCAGCTTGACCAGGACTAGTGCCAATGAGCAGTTCTTC